This T cell receptor (beta chain) appears in the sequencing data of a study of blood T cell repertoires in COVID-19 (dated by TCRdb to 2020 to 2022). With respect to the entire study: The collaborator samples originated in the United States, Italy and Spain and spanned the acute and convalescent phases of COVID-19. The sample metadata nearly always contained a de-identified subject ID, COVID-19 status, age in years and sex. The repertoires were released in a freely available public database meant as a resource for research on the immune response to SARS-CoV-2. The prospective study material was composed of cDNA or gDNA derived from T cells, B-cell-depleted T cells, or PBMCs. Where available, HLA class I and class II types were obtained from metadata supplied by the sample provider rather than from assay-based typing. The dataset comprised deeply sampled blood TCRbeta repertoires from subjects exposed to, actively infected with, or recovered from COVID-19. The samples were drawn from two sources: the first 160 participants of the ongoing ImmuneRACE study, and 1,000 to 1,500 subjects contributed by 6 global collaborators.

The cysteine opens and the phenylalanine closes a CDR3 of 16 amino acids. Of all the DNA, just the CDR3 is kept, 48 bases in frame from base 1. V is cut by 0 bases and J by 4 bases, and the space between the germline ends is 15 bases. CDR1 and CDR2 were assigned from the germline V gene as MGHRA and YSYEKL. Note on this clone: Its antigen has not been determined. Within one base of it there is no much larger clone, and no base qualities were kept.

TCRbeta CDR3 regions were amplified from genomic DNA using the immunoSEQ Assay, a bias-controlled multiplex PCR. Concerning the study's data processing: Nucleated cell counts per sample were estimated from amplification of reference gene primers within the assay. To quantify the absolute abundance of each unique TCRbeta CDR3 rearrangement, sequence reads were collapsed and filtered. For each sample, productive Simpson clonality was calculated as the square root of Simpson's diversity index across productive rearrangements. TCRdb stores this immuneACCESS table with in-frame sequences only. Part of the clones is absent; in the studies checked, under half of the shortfall reflects unresolved V genes, and no reason is known for the rest. V, J and clone size reflect that table, while D and trimming were determined from the DNA. This sample gives about 28,000 clones in total; about two thirds of them show up just once. More than 20% of the sample lies in the top ten.

Here is what the overall study found, with its caveats: The quantity of clinical and demographic metadata differed by source and by participant and was supplied without curation.

Whole blood was collected in K2EDTA tubes by collaborating institutions according to the institutions' own protocols. For TCRbeta analysis, collaborator samples were shipped as frozen whole blood, as isolated PBMCs, or as DNA extracted from either sample type. The sequenced material came from peripheral blood. This receptor chain uses TRBV4-1 and TRBJ1-1, with the D segment identity uncertain. This sequence was found in a boy aged 2 to 9 with active or convalescent COVID-19. At the DNA level, the sequence is TGCGCCAGCAGCCAAGATTCGGGGATCTTGGGCACTGAAGCTTTCTTT. The resulting protein is CASSQDSGILGTEAFF.